The 5 T cell receptor beta chains reported below all come from one sample, sequenced in a study of blood T cell repertoires in COVID-19. TCRdb's table, derived via immunoSEQ multiplex PCR, lists solely in-frame clones and lacks some. The data show about 190,000 clones, around 86% seen once. Sequenced sample: peripheral blood. These receptors came from a woman in her thirties or forties with acute or convalescent COVID-19.

The rearrangement uses TRBV3-1 (or the pseudogene TRBV3-2) and TRBJ1-5; the match to TRBD1 covers 7 bases. The CDR3 loop spans 14 amino acids. Germline V gives CDR1 LGHDT, CDR2 YNNKEL (reference sequence). J was trimmed by 2 bases and V by 5 bases; bases with no gene match: 3. Written as DNA, the CDR3 is TGTGCCAGCAGCACAGGACAGGGCAATCAGCCCCAGCATTTT. Translated, it gives CASSTGQGNQPQHF.

V usage is TRBV25-1 and J usage is TRBJ2-6; weak D call: TRBD2 (6 bases). V lost 3 bases and J 0 bases, leaving 12 bases between the germline ends. The CDR3 totals 17 residues. CDR1 is MGHDK and CDR2 is SYGVNS in the germline V gene. The CDR3 DNA reads TGTGCCAGCAGTGATCTGAGAGCGGGCTCTGGGGCCAACGTCCTGACTTTC. It translates to CASSDLRAGSGANVLTF.

The CDR3 DNA follows: TGCGCCAGCAGTATCAGGGTAGCGGACCTAGATACGCAGTATTTT. Protein product: CASSIRVADLDTQYF. The V call is TRBV10-1, the J call TRBJ2-3, with a tentative D call TRBD2 (6 bases). This CDR3 contains 15 residues. Germline V gene sequence: CDR1 WNHNN, CDR2 SYGVQD (reference sequence). Trimming took off 5 bases at V and 5 bases at J, with 17 bases between the two ends.

The chain carries TRBV30 and TRBJ2-7; D is unresolved. Germline loops: CDR1 GTSNPN, CDR2 SVGIG (reference sequence). Trimming pared 2 bases from V and 2 bases from J, leaving 10 bases between. The CDR3 runs 13 residues. The DNA for the CDR3 is TGTGCCTGGAGTCGGCAGGCCGCCTACGAGCAGTACTTC. It translates to CAWSRQAAYEQYF.

This chain joins TRBV28 and TRBJ1-1; D unclear. The germline V and J ends were trimmed by 7 bases and 0 bases, with 15 bases remaining between them. The CDR3 is 15 amino acids. The V gene's germline CDR1 is MDHEN and CDR2 SYDVKM. CDR3 sequence (DNA): TGTGCCAGCACCCTAATCGGCGGGATGAACACTGAAGCTTTCTTT. Translating gives CASTLIGGMNTEAFF.